The 25 T cell receptor beta chains given below trace back to one sample, sequenced in a study of blood T cell repertoires in COVID-19. Some clones are missing from TCRdb's copy, which holds only in-frame ones; the method was immunoSEQ multiplex PCR. The profile shows 220,000 or so clones, about 80% of them singletons. Sequencing was done on a sample of peripheral blood. All receptors come from a woman aged 25-40 years who had recovered from COVID-19.

This sequence joins TRBV5-6 and TRBJ2-7; 8 bases agree with TRBD2. The germline V gene has CDR1 SGHDT and CDR2 YYEEEE. This CDR3 is 14 amino acids long. V dropped 3 bases and J dropped 4; count of bases not matched to a gene: 6. CDR3 sequence (DNA): TGTGCCAGCAGCTCTGGACTAGCTCCGTACGAGCAGTACTTC. It specifies CASSSGLAPYEQYF.

The chain links TRBV10-3 to TRBJ1-1; TRBD1 is a possible D gene (5 bases). There are 17 residues in the CDR3. Germline CDR1 and CDR2: ENHRY and SYGVKD. V lost 4 bases to trimming and J lost 3 bases, with 21 bases between them. Here the CDR3 DNA reads TGTGCCATCAGTGGTGGGGCCGGGAGGAGTTGGGACACTGAAGCTTTCTTT. Translated, it gives CAISGGAGRSWDTEAFF.

This chain links TRBV12-3 or TRBV12-4 with TRBJ2-3; D perhaps matches TRBD1 (6 bases). V was trimmed by 6 bases and J by 5 bases, leaving 12 bases between them. This CDR3 is 13 amino acids long. CDR3 protein: CASSPGQKDTQYF. CDR3 nucleotide sequence: TGTGCCAGCAGCCCCGGACAGAAAGATACGCAGTATTTT.

V and J are TRBV24-1 and TRBJ1-5, with TRBD1 matching 7 bases. Germline CDR1 KGHDR, CDR2 SFDVKD. The V gene end was trimmed by 2 bases and the J gene end by 0 bases; junction bases not matched to a gene: 9. This CDR3 is 18 amino acids long. CDR3: CATSDSRDSQYSNQPQHF. The CDR3 DNA reads TGTGCCACCAGTGATTCGAGGGACAGTCAATATAGCAATCAGCCCCAGCATTTT.

This sequence joins TRBV24-1 and TRBJ2-5; D remains ambiguous. The V end lost 2 bases, the J end lost 0 bases, and 6 bases lay between the germline ends. The germline V gene has CDR1 KGHDR and CDR2 SFDVKD. CDR3 length equals 14 residues. The DNA for the CDR3 is TGTGCCACCAGTGATTGGGCAGACCAAGAGACCCAGTACTTC. Protein product: CATSDWADQETQYF.

This sequence joins TRBV4-2 and TRBJ2-3; weak D call: TRBD2 (5 bases). This CDR3 has 16 amino acids. CDR1 is LGHNA, CDR2 YNFKEQ, per germline. Trimming cost V 0 bases and J 2 bases, with 12 bases left between them. The CDR3 protein is CASSQEGAGVTDTQYF. The CDR3 nucleotides are TGTGCCAGCAGCCAAGAAGGTGCCGGGGTCACAGATACGCAGTATTTT.

V and J are TRBV28 and TRBJ2-2; 7 bases line up with TRBD1. Germline CDR1 reads MDHEN; CDR2 reads SYDVKM. The CDR3 extends over 15 amino acids. Germline trimming cut 6 bases from V and 6 bases from J; bases unmatched to any gene: 10. CDR3 amino acids: CASRSVGQHSGELFF. CDR3 sequence (DNA): TGTGCCAGCAGGTCCGTGGGACAGCATTCCGGGGAGCTGTTTTTT.

This chain joins TRBV27 and TRBJ1-1; D is uncertain. V gave up 2 bases and J gave up 0 bases, with 10 bases separating them. The CDR3 has 15 residues. Germline CDR1 is MNHEY and CDR2 is SMNVEV (reference sequence). In DNA, the CDR3 is TGTGCCAGCAGTTTAGCACCAGGCATGAACACTGAAGCTTTCTTT. Translated: CASSLAPGMNTEAFF.

The gene calls are TRBV28 and TRBJ1-4, with D tentatively TRBD1 (6 bases). Trimming cost V 2 bases and J 4 bases, with 11 bases left between them. Germline lookup yields CDR1 MDHEN and CDR2 SYDVKM. The CDR3 length is 15 residues. CDR3 amino acids: CASSLQGYGNEKLFF. The CDR3 bases are TGTGCCAGCAGTTTACAGGGGTATGGTAATGAAAAACTGTTTTTT.

This chain uses TRBV5-1 with TRBJ2-1; D perhaps matches TRBD1 (5 bases). The CDR3 is 15 amino acids. CDR1 and CDR2 from the germline V gene are SGHRS and YFSETQ. Trimming stripped 4 bases from V and 0 bases from J, with 11 bases between. The CDR3 DNA follows: TGCGCCAGCAGCACAGGACCAGGCTCCTACAATGAGCAGTTCTTC. Encoded protein: CASSTGPGSYNEQFF.

The chain is built from TRBV2 and TRBJ2-2; no clear D. This CDR3 has 15 residues. Germline lookup yields CDR1 SNHLY and CDR2 FYNNEI. Trimming cost V 2 bases and J 5 bases, with 12 bases left between them. DNA of the CDR3: TGTGCCAGCAGTGAATCGGTGAGATCAACCGGGGAGCTGTTTTTT. Translation gives CASSESVRSTGELFF.

The V gene is TRBV29-1, the J gene TRBJ2-1; 10 nucleotides match TRBD2. The CDR3 is 13 residues long. CDR1 SQVTM and CDR2 ANQGSEA come from the germline V gene. Trimming removed 7 bases from V and 7 bases from J; junction bases left unmatched: 7. In DNA form, the CDR3 reads TGCAGCGGTAGCGGGAGGCTCTGGAATGAGCAGTTCTTC. Translated, it gives CSGSGRLWNEQFF.

The V and J genes are TRBV7-9 and TRBJ2-7; no definite D call. Trimming took 5 bases from V and 5 from J, leaving 16 bases between them. This CDR3 spans 14 amino acids. Germline CDR1 and CDR2: SEHNR and FQNEAQ (reference sequence). CDR3 region: CASSPPPTSDEQYF. DNA of the CDR3: TGTGCCAGCAGCCCGCCGCCGACTTCGGACGAGCAGTACTTC.

This rearrangement joins TRBV7-9 to TRBJ2-7, with a weak D call TRBD2 (5 bases). The CDR3 is 13 amino acids. The germline V gene encodes CDR1 SEHNR and CDR2 FQNEAQ (reference sequence). The ends were cut back, 2 bases at V and 6 bases at J, with 11 bases in the middle. The CDR3 nucleotides read TGTGCCAGCAGCTTAATGAGGGTACGCGAGCAGTACTTC. Its protein product is CASSLMRVREQYF.

This rearrangement joins TRBV19 to TRBJ2-7, with unresolved D. This CDR3 has 16 amino acids. The V end lost 6 bases, the J end lost 0 bases, and 18 bases lay between the germline ends. Germline V gives CDR1 LNHDA, CDR2 SQIVND (reference sequence). The CDR3 sequence: CASSPARPPISYEQYF. CDR3 bases: TGTGCCAGTAGCCCGGCCAGGCCCCCGATCTCCTACGAGCAGTACTTC.

V gene TRBV4-2 combines with J gene TRBJ2-5; D gene ambiguous. The length of the CDR3 is 16 residues. Germline V gene lookup returns CDR1 LGHNA and CDR2 YNFKEQ. The V and J ends lost 1 base and 2 bases respectively, with 14 bases between them. For the CDR3, the DNA is TGTGCCAGCAGCCAAGGAGAAGCTACTACACAAGAGACCCAGTACTTC. It codes for CASSQGEATTQETQYF.

This clone has only one observation. The rearrangement links TRBV29-1 to TRBJ2-7, with D possibly being TRBD1 (5 bases). V gave up 2 bases and J gave up 1 base, with 12 bases separating them. CDR3 length: 14 residues. Germline-derived CDR1 and CDR2 are SQVTM and ANQGSEA. Here the CDR3 reads CSVETRANSYEQYF. CDR3 nucleotide sequence: TGCAGCGTTGAAACCAGGGCTAATTCCTACGAGCAGTACTTC.

V usage is TRBV5-1 and J usage is TRBJ2-7; TRBD2 is a possible D gene (5 bases). Germline lookup yields CDR1 SGHRS and CDR2 YFSETQ. The CDR3 is made up of 15 amino acids. The V end lost 1 base, the J end lost 0 bases, and 11 bases lay between the germline ends. In DNA, the CDR3 is TGCGCCAGCAGCTTGATTTTCGGGGTCTCCTACGAGCAGTACTTC. Protein product: CASSLIFGVSYEQYF.

The V call is TRBV6-5, the J call TRBJ1-1; 9 bases are a match to TRBD1. The CDR3 length is 15 residues. From germline, CDR1 is MNHEY and CDR2 SVGAGI. The ends lost 6 bases at V and 0 bases at J; junction bases unmatched: 5. The CDR3 nucleotides read TGTGCCAGCAGACGGACAGGGGAAATGAACACTGAAGCTTTCTTT. The encoded protein is CASRRTGEMNTEAFF.

The V call is TRBV15, the J call TRBJ2-1; 9 bases line up with TRBD2. Germline CDR1 is LNHNV and CDR2 is YYDKDF (reference sequence). There are 14 residues in the CDR3. Losses at the gene ends were 6 bases for V and 8 bases for J; bases not matched to a gene: 8. The CDR3 sequence: CATRWAGGPDEQFF. In nucleotides, the CDR3 is TGTGCCACCAGGTGGGCGGGAGGGCCAGATGAGCAGTTCTTC.

The chain's CDR3 is CASSQGATGELFF. As DNA, the CDR3 is TGTGCCAGCAGCCAAGGGGCGACCGGGGAGCTGTTTTTT. The chain uses TRBV3-1 (or the pseudogene TRBV3-2) and TRBJ2-2, with unresolved D. V shed 1 base and J shed 5 bases, with 5 bases lying between them. CDR3 length: 13 residues. Germline assignment: CDR1 LGHDT and CDR2 YNNKEL (reference sequence).

This clone was counted a few times. The chain couples TRBV2 to TRBJ1-3, with TRBD1 matching over 8 bases. The CDR3 contains 12 residues. J gave up 11 bases and V 4 bases, and 4 bases lay outside the gene matches. Germline CDR1 reads SNHLY; CDR2 reads FYNNEI. As DNA, the CDR3 is TGTGCCAGCAGTGTACAGGGGGTGGCCATATATTTT. Its protein is CASSVQGVAIYF.

The rearrangement joins TRBV28 to TRBJ1-5; D not certain. CDR1 and CDR2 from the germline V gene are MDHEN and SYDVKM. The V and J ends lost 5 bases and 0 bases respectively, with 14 bases between them. The length of the CDR3 is 16 residues. The CDR3 bases are TGTGCCAGCAGTCCCCGACGGAGATATAGCAATCAGCCCCAGCATTTT. Amino acid sequence: CASSPRRRYSNQPQHF.

This chain connects TRBV20-1 to TRBJ2-7; the D gene is possibly TRBD1 (6 bases). This CDR3 has 11 amino acids. The V gene's germline CDR1 is DFQATT and CDR2 SNEGSKA (reference sequence). V was trimmed by 4 bases and J by 6 bases, leaving 10 bases between them. CDR3 in amino acids: CSAIRGIEQYF. DNA for the CDR3: TGCAGTGCTATCAGGGGCATCGAGCAGTACTTC.

This chain connects TRBV7-2 to TRBJ2-7; TRBD2 agrees at 7 bases. Germline CDR1 reads SGHTA; CDR2 reads FQGNSA. The CDR3 consists of 15 residues. The trim removed 1 base at V and 2 bases at J, leaving 5 bases unmatched. The CDR3 reads CASSLGVGGTYEQYF. The CDR3 DNA reads TGTGCCAGCAGCTTAGGGGTCGGGGGGACCTACGAGCAGTACTTC.